The clone carrying this T cell receptor beta chain came up a few times. The antigen is not known. This entry belongs to a study of T cell responses to AZD1222 COVID-19 vaccine. General study results and limits: Clonal diversity was possibly underestimated; the donors were predominantly white British and more often female. Sampling captured repertoires only after the peak T cell response. It was only 6 or 7 AZD1222 recipients who were seropositive at baseline.

V was cut by 1 base and J by 4 bases, with 7 bases left in between. This CDR3 has 13 residues. The germline V gene encodes CDR1 MDHEN and CDR2 SYDVKM. Sequencing was performed with immunoSEQ multiplex PCR; in TCRdb, only in-frame clones are kept and a portion is missing. Found here are about 170,000 clones, 85% to 90% of them singletons; the top ten hold 3.5% to 5.5%. The TCR comes from an adult who received the MenACWY meningococcal vaccine as a control. The sample was peripheral blood, taken 28 days after the second dose of the MenACWY control vaccine. The chain carries TRBV28 and TRBJ1-2; D is unresolved. DNA of the CDR3: TGTGCCAGCAGTTTATCTGAAGCCTATGGCTACACCTTC. The encoded protein is CASSLSEAYGYTF.